Sequencing of this T cell receptor beta chain was carried out in a study of high-grade serous ovarian cancer treatment subgroups (dated by TCRdb to the early 2020s). In terms of the full investigation: Sequencing yielded a mean of around 14,000 reads and some 7,500 unique TCR beta rearrangements per sample. The study profiled TCR beta repertoires in high-grade serous ovarian cancer patients grouped by complete gross resection or neoadjuvant chemotherapy response under a laparoscopic triage algorithm. Of the 30 or so patients in the cohort, 10 had no residual disease after primary surgery (R0), 10 were excellent NACT responders, and 10 were poor NACT responders. In total there were approximately 96 samples, since every patient provided one primary tumor sample and two metastatic tumor samples. The paper as a whole reports these results and caveats: Neoantigen level correlated positively with TCR clonal relatedness, and copy number variation and mutation load from whole-genome sequencing showed a positive trend with TCR clonal relatedness. Bulk tumor TCR sequencing lacked spatial information, limiting insight into HGSC tumor complexity and diversity. Repertoire similarity ranging from about 0.11 to 0.85 was observed between tumors from the same patient, whereas almost no similarity was observed between different patients. The TCR repertoire analyses centered on CDR3, leaving CDR1 and CDR2 unanalyzed.

Reading from cysteine to phenylalanine, the CDR3 counts 13 amino acids. Here the CDR3 DNA is all that survives: 39 bases in frame from base 1. V and J are truncated by 2 bases and 4 bases respectively, leaving an intervening sequence of 7 bases. The germline V gene sets CDR1 to SGHTA and CDR2 to FQGNSA. As concerns this clone: The antigen it recognizes is unknown. Nothing much larger sits one base from this clone, and base qualities are not available.

The roughly 100 tumor samples underwent high-throughput TCR profiling using ImmunoSEQ. For the original study's pipeline: Repertoire diversity metrics included richness (unique productive sequences), clonality, evenness and relatedness; Bhattacharyya coefficient assessed similarity between samples. A sensitivity analysis excluded TCRs with fewer than two reads and gave consistent conclusions. TCRdb mirrors the immuneACCESS table, restricted to in-frame sequences. Some clones are absent from its copies; in checked studies, under half trace to an unresolved V gene, and the reason for the others is unknown. The V and J calls and the clone size are those of that table, but D and trimming were determined from the DNA. Recorded for this sample are some 980 clones; over 60% of them occurred a single time. The ten largest clones add up to 7% to 9.5% of the sample. Tumor samples were obtained before definitive surgery or chemotherapy. The MD Anderson Biospecimen Extraction Resource handled genomic DNA extraction, while the MD Anderson Cancer Genomics Laboratory carried out the TCR sequencing.

The rearrangement joined TRBV7-2 to TRBJ2-3, with no reliable assignment of the D segment. Sequencing was done on a sample of tumor tissue. This clonotype was obtained from a human donor with high-grade serous ovarian cancer. Read as DNA, the sequence is TGTGCCAGCAGCTTATCCCGGGCAGATACGCAGTATTTT. Translated, it reads CASSLSRADTQYF.